This TCR beta chain was recovered during a study of technical replicates of blood from a handful of donors. J lost 4 bases, V lost 5 bases, and 10 bases had no gene match. Germline CDR1 is GTSNPN and CDR2 is SVGIG (reference sequence). The CDR3 has 15 amino acids. Clones were read by immunoSEQ multiplex PCR, and TCRdb kept only the in-frame ones, dropping some. The repertoire has approximately 76,000 clones, roughly 91% of them found once; the top ten carry 0.2% to 0.25%. Sequencing input: T cells isolated from PBMCs. The V and J genes are TRBV30 and TRBJ2-1; 8 nucleotides align to TRBD1. The sequence came from a human donor in good health. The CDR3 protein is CAWDTGTGGYNEQFF. The DNA for the CDR3 is TGTGCCTGGGACACCGGGACAGGCGGGTACAATGAGCAGTTCTTC.